This T cell receptor beta chain was obtained from a study of graft-versus-host responses after intestinal transplantation. Looking at the study overall: Transplants given to recipients were multivisceral, liver-intestinal, or isolated intestinal. Uniformly, recipients were administered anti-thymocyte globulin induction with subsequent tacrolimus and steroids for 3 to 4 years.

Remarks on this clone: Its target is unknown.

Points from the study as a whole: Clonal ratios of graft-versus-host to host-versus-graft in allografts were high for patients exhibiting graft-donor T cell macrochimerism. Recipient-marrow GvH clones were detected, some having first appeared in ileum or blood.

Profiling relied on immunoSEQ multiplex PCR, and the TCRdb table lists in-frame clones only, not all of them. The repertoire holds about 94,000 clones, 90% to 95% seen once, with 0.5% in the top ten. The CDR3 contains 14 residues. Germline V lookup: CDR1 GTSNPN, CDR2 SVGIG (reference sequence). V lost 5 bases and J lost 3; bases outside the gene matches: 7. The clonotype was recovered from a human donor who received an intestinal transplant. V and J are TRBV30 and TRBJ2-1, with 7 bases fitting TRBD1. The specimen comprised unstimulated CD8+ T cells sorted from spleen or lymph node cells, sampled before intestinal transplant. In DNA form, the CDR3 reads TGTGCCTGGGAATGGGCAGGGGGCTACAATGAGCAGTTCTTC. It yields the protein CAWEWAGGYNEQFF.